This entry is about one T cell receptor beta chain. Its antigen is currently unknown. The data derive from a study of T cell repertoires in cytomegalovirus infection. At the level of the study: Recently identified HLA-C-restricted and well-studied HLA-B-restricted CMV epitopes were used. CMV infection together with matching HLA type was indicated by public TCR beta signatures.

The CDR3 runs 18 residues. CDR1 and CDR2 (germline): MNHNY, SVGAGI (reference sequence). The ends were cut back, 2 bases at V and 0 bases at J, with 14 bases in the middle. The study, taken as a whole, reports: CMV carriers having the relevant HLA were flagged by cumulative public TCR beta family frequency. HLA-C-restricted, CMV-specific TCR beta clonotypes were dominant ex vivo.

TCRdb redid the calling of the reads with MiXCR, one entry per CDR3 protein. Here the sample spans hundreds of thousands of distinct CDR3 sequences, approximately 32% being singletons. This chain links TRBV6-6 with TRBJ1-6; D possibly corresponds to TRBD1 (5 bases). The sequence was collected from a human donor in good health (CMV status not recorded). Some clones in this sample may be carry-over from other donors' samples. The sample consisted of cultured CD8+ T cells from PBMCs, taken from culture after CMV antigen stimulation. The CDR3 protein is CASSYRRGESSYNSPLHF. DNA of the CDR3: TGTGCCAGCAGTTACAGGCGGGGGGAAAGCTCCTATAATTCACCCCTCCACTTT.